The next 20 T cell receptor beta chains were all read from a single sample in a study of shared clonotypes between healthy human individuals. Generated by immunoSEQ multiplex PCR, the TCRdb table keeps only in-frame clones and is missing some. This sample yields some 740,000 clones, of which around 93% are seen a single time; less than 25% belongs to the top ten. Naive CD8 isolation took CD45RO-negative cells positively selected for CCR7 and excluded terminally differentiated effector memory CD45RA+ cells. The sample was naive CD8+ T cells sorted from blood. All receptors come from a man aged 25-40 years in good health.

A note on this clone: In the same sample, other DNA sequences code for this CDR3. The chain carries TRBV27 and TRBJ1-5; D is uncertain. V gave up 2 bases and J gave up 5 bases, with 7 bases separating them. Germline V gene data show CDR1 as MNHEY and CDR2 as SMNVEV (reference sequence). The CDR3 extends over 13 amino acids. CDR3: CASSLTGDQPQHF. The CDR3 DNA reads TGTGCCAGCAGTTTAACGGGCGATCAGCCCCAGCATTTT.

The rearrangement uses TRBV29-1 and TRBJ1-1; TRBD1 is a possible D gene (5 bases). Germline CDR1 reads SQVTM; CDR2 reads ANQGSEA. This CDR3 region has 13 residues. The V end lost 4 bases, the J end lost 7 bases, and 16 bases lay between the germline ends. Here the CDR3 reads CSVVKAGGGEAFF. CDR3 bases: TGCAGCGTTGTGAAGGCTGGGGGAGGTGAAGCTTTCTTT.

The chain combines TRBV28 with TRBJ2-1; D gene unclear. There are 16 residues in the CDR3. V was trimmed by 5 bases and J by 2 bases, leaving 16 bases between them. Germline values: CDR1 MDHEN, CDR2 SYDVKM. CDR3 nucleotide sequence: TGTGCCAGCAGTACTGACACCTCGTTGACCTACAATGAGCAGTTCTTC. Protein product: CASSTDTSLTYNEQFF.

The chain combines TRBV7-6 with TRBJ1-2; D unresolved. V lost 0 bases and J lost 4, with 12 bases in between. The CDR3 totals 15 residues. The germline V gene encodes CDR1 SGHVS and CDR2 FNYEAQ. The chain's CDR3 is CASSLASRGSYGYTF. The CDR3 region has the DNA TGTGCCAGCAGCTTAGCGTCCCGCGGAAGCTATGGCTACACCTTC. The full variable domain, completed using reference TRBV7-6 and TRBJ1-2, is GAGVSQSPRYKVTKRGQDVALRCDPISGHVSLYWYRQALGQGPEFLTYFNYEAQQDKSGLPNDRFSAERPEGSISTLTIQRTEQRDSAMYRCASSLASRGSYGYTFGSGTRLTVV.

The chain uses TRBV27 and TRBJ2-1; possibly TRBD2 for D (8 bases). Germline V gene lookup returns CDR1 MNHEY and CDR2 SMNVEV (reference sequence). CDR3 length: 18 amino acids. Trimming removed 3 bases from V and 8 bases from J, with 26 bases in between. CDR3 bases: TGTGCCAGCAGTTTGGGACAGCCCGGGAGGGCCGGGGGCGATGAGCAGTTCTTC. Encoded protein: CASSLGQPGRAGGDEQFF.

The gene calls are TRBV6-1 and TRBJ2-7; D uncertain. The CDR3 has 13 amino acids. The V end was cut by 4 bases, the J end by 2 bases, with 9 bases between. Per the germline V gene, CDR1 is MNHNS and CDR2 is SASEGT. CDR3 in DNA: TGTGCCAGCAGTGTTGGCCGAGCCTACGAGCAGTACTTC. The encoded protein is CASSVGRAYEQYF.

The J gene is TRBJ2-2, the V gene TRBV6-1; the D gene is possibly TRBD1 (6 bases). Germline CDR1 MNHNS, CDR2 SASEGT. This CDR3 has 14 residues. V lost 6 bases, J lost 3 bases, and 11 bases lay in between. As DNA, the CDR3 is TGTGCCAGCAGCATTTACAGGGACACCGGGGAGCTGTTTTTT. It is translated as CASSIYRDTGELFF.

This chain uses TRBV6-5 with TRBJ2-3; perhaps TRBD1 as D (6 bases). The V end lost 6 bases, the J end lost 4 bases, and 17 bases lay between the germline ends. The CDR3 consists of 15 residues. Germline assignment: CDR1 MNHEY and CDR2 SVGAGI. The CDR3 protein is CASSRTSGAADTQYF. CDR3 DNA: TGTGCCAGCAGCAGGACCTCAGGGGCGGCAGATACGCAGTATTTT.

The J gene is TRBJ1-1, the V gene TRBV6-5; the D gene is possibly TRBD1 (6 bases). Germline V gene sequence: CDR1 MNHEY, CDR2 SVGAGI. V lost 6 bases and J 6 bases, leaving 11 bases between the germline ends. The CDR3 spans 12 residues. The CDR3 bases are TGTGCCAGCAGCAGGGGAAACGCTGAAGCTTTCTTT. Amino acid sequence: CASSRGNAEAFF.

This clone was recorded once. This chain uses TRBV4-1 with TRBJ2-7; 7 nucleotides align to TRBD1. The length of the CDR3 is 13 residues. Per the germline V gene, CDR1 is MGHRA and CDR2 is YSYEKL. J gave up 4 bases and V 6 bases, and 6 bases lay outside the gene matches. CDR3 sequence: CASSDDRAYEQYF. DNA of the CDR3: TGCGCCAGCAGTGACGACAGGGCGTACGAGCAGTACTTC.

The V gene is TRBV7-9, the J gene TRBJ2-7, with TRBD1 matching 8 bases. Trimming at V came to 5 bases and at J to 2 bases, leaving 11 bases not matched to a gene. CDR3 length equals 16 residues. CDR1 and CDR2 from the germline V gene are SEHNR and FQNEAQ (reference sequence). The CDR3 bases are TGTGCCAGCAGCCCAGACCCGGGACAGGCGCCCTACGAGCAGTACTTC. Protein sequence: CASSPDPGQAPYEQYF.

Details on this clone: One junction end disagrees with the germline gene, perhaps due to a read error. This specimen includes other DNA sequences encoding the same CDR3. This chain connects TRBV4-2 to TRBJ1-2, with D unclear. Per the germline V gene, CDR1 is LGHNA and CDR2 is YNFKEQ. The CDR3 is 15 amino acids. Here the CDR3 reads CASSQEAATGYGYTF. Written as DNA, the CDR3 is TGTGCCAGCAGTCAAGAGGCGGCGACGGGCTATGGCTACACCTTC.

The CDR3 here is CASSDNRGDQETQYF. The CDR3 DNA reads TGTGCCAGCAGTGATAACAGGGGCGACCAAGAGACCCAGTACTTC. The chain joins TRBV6-1 to TRBJ2-5; TRBD1 aligns across 7 bases. With 3 bases clipped from V and 0 bases from J, the junction kept 4 bases outside the gene matches. Germline V gene sequence: CDR1 MNHNS, CDR2 SASEGT. The CDR3 length is 15 residues.

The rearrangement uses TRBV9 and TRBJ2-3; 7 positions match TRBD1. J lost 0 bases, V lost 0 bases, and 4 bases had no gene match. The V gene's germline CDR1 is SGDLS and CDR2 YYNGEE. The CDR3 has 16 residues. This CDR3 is CASSVEGGGSTDTQYF. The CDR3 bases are TGTGCCAGCAGCGTAGAAGGGGGCGGGAGCACAGATACGCAGTATTTT. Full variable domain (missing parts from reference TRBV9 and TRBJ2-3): DSGVTQTPKHLITATGQRVTLRCSPRSGDLSVYWYQQSLDQGLQFLIQYYNGEERAKGNILERFSAQQFPDLHSELNLSSLELGDSALYFCASSVEGGGSTDTQYFGPGTRLTVL.

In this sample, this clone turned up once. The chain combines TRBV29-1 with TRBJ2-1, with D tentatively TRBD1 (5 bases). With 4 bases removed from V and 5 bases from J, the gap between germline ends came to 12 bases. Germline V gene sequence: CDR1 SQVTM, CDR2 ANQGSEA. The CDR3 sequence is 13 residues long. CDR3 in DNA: TGCAGCGTTGTACCGACAGCCCACAATGAGCAGTTCTTC. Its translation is CSVVPTAHNEQFF.

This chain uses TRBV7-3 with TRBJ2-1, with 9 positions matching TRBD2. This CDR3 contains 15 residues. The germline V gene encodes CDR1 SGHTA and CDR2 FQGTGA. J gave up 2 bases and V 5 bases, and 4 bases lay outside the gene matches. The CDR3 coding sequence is TGTGCCAGCAGCGCGCTAGCGGGACCCTACAATGAGCAGTTCTTC. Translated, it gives CASSALAGPYNEQFF.

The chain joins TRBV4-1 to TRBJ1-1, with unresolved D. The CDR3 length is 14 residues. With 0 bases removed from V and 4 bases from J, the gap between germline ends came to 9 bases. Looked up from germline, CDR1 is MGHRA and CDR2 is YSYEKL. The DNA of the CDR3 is TGCGCCAGCAGCCAAGACGGCGTAGGCACTGAAGCTTTCTTT. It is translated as CASSQDGVGTEAFF.

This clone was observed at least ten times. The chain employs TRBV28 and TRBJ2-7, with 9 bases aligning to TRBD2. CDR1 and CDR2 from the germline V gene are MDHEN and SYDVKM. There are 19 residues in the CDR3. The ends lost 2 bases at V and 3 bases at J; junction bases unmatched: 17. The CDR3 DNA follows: TGTGCCAGCAGTTTAACGGTGTCTAGCGGGGAGACTTTCCACTACGAGCAGTACTTC. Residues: CASSLTVSSGETFHYEQYF.

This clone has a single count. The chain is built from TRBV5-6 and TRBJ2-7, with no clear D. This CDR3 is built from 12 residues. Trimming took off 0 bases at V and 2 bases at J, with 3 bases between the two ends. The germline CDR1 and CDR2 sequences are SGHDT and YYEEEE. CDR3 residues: CASSLVPYEQYF. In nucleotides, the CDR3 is TGTGCCAGCAGCTTGGTACCCTACGAGCAGTACTTC.

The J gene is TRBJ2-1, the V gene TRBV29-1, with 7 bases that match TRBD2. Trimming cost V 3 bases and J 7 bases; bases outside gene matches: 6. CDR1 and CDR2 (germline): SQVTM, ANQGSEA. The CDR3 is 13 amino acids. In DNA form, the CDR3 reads TGCAGCGTTGATGGCGGGAGTAGTAATGAGCAGTTCTTC. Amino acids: CSVDGGSSNEQFF.